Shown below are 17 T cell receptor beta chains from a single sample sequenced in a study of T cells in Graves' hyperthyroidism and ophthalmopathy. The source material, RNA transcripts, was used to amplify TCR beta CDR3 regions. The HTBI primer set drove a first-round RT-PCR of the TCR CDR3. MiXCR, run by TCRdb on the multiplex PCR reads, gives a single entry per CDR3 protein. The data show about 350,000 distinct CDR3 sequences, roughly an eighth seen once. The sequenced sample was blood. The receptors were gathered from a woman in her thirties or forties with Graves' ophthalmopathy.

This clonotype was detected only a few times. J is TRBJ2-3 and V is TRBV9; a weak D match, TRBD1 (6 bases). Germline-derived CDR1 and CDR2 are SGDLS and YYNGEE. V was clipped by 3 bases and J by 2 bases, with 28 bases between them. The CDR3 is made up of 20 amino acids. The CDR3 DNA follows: TGTGCCAGCAGCGCTAAACAGGGCCTCAACACACAACGGCCCACAGATACGCAGTATTTT. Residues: CASSAKQGLNTQRPTDTQYF.

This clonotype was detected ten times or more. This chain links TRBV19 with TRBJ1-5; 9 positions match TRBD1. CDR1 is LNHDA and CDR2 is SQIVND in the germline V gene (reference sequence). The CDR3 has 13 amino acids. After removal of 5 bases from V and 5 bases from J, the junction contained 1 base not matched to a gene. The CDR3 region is CASSGQGYQPQHF. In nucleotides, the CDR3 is TGTGCCAGTAGTGGACAGGGGTATCAGCCCCAGCATTTT.

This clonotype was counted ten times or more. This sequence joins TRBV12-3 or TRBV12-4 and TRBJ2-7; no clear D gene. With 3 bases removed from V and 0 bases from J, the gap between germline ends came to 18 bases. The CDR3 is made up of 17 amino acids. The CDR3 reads CASSFYPSRFRSYEQYF. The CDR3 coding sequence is TGTGCCAGCAGTTTTTATCCCTCCCGCTTTCGCTCCTACGAGCAGTACTTC.

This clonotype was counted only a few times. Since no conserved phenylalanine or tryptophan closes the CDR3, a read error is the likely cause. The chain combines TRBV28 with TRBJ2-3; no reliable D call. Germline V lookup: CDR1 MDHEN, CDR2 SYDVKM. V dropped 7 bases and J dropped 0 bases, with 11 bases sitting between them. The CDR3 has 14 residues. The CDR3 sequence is CASISWKSTDTQYS. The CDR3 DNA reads TGTGCCAGCATTTCATGGAAAAGCACAGATACGCAGTATTCT.

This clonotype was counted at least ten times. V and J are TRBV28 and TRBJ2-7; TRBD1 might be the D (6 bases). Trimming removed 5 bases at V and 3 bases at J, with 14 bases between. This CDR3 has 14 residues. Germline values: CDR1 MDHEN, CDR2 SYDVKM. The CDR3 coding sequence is TGTGCCAGCAGTAAAGCCGGGACACGCTACGAGCAGTACTTC. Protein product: CASSKAGTRYEQYF.

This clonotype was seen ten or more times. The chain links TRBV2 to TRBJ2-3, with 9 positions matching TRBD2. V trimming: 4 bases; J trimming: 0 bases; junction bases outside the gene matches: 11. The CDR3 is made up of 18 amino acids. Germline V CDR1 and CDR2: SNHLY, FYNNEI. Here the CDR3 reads CASSGRQGLAASTDTQYF. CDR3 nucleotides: TGTGCCAGCAGTGGGCGACAGGGACTAGCTGCTAGCACAGATACGCAGTATTTT.

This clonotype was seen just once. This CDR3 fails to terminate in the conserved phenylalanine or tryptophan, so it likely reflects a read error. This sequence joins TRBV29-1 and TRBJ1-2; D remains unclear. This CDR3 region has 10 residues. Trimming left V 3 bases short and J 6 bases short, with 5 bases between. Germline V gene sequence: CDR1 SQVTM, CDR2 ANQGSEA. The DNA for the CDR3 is TGCAGCGTTGACTTAAATGGCTACACCCTC. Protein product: CSVDLNGYTL.

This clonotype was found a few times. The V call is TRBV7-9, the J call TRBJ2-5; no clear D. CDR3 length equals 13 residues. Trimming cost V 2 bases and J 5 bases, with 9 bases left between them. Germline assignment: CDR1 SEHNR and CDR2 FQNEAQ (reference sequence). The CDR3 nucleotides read TGTGCCAGCAGCTTATCGCTAAGGGAGACCCAGTACTTC. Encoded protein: CASSLSLRETQYF.

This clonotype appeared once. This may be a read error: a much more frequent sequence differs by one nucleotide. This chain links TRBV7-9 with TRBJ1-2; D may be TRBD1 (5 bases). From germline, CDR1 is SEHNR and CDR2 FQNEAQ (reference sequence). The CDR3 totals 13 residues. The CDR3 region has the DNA TGTACCAGCAGCTTAGCCGGGACTGGGGGCTACACCTTC. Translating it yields CTSSLAGTGGYTF.

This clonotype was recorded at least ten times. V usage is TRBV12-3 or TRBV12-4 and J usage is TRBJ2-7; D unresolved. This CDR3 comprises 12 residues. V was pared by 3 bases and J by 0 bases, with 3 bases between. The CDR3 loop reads CASSFISYEQYF. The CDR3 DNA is TGTGCCAGCAGTTTTATCTCCTACGAGCAGTACTTC.

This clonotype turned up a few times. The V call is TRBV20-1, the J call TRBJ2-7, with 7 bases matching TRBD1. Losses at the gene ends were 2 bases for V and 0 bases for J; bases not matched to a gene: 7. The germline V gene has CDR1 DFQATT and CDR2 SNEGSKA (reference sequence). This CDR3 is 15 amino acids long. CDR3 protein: CSARSRDSSSYEQYF. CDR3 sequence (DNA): TGCAGTGCTAGAAGCCGGGACAGCAGCTCCTACGAGCAGTACTTC.

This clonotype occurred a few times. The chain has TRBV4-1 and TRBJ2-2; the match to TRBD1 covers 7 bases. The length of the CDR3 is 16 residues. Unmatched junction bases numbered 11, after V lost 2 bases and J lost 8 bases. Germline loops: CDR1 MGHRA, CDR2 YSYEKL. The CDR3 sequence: CASSQQPGGQGGELFF. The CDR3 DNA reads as TGCGCCAGCAGCCAACAGCCAGGGGGTCAAGGTGGGGAGCTGTTTTTT.

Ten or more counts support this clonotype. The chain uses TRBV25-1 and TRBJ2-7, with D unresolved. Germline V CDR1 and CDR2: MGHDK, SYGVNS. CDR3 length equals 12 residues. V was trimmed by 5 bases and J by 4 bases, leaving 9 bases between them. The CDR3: CASSRSWYEQYF. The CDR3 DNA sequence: TGTGCCAGCAGTCGCTCTTGGTACGAGCAGTACTTC.

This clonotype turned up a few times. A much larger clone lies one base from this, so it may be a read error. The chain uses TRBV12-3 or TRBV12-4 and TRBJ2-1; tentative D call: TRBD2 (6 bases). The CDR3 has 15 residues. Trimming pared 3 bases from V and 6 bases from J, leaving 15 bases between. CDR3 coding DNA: TGTGCCAGCAGTTTGCGGGGCCTAGCCTGCAATGAGCAGTTCTTC. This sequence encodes CASSLRGLACNEQFF.

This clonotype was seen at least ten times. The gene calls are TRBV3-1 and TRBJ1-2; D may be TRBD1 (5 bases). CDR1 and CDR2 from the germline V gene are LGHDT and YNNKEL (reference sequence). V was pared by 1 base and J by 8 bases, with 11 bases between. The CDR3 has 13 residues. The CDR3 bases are TGTGCCAGCAGCCAAGGTCGGGGGAACGGCTACACCTTC. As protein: CASSQGRGNGYTF.

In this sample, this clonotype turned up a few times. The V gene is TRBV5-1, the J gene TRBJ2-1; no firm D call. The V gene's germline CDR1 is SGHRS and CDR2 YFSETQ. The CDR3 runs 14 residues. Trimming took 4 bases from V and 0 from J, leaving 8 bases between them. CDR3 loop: CASSRTNSYNEQFF. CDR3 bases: TGCGCCAGCAGCCGGACCAACTCCTACAATGAGCAGTTCTTC.

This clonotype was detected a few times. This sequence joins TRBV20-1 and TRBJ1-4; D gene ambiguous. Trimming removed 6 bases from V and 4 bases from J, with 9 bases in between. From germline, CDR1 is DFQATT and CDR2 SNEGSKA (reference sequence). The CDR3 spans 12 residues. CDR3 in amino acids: CSAFTVNEKLFF. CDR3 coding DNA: TGCAGTGCGTTCACAGTTAATGAAAAACTGTTTTTT.